This TCR beta chain derives from a study of OX40 agonist ivuxolimab in advanced cancers. The wider study: Dose-escalation subjects each had hepatocellular carcinoma, melanoma, renal cell or head and neck cancer. Two cutaneous melanoma patients and one hepatocellular carcinoma patient, three in all, had partial responses. Points from the study as a whole: At 0.1 to 3.0 mg/kg, clonal expansion of CD4+ and CD8+ blood T cells had occurred by week 6.

Germline lookup yields CDR1 SGHNT and CDR2 YYREEE (reference sequence). CDR3 length: 15 residues. The V gene lost 0 bases and the J gene lost 1 base, with 7 bases spanning the gap. Comments on this clone: Antigen: not known.

Measured with immunoSEQ multiplex PCR; TCRdb has only the in-frame clones, and not every one. Among about 81,000 clones listed, more than 80% were seen once. V gene TRBV5-4 combines with J gene TRBJ2-2; D gene unclear. The sample here was CD4+ or CD8+ T cells sorted from blood, taken in a trial of the OX40 agonist ivuxolimab. This TCR was recovered from an adult with an advanced solid tumor such as melanoma, head and neck, liver or kidney cancer. For the CDR3, the DNA is TGTGCCAGCAGCTTGGGTGAAGGGAACACCGGGGAGCTGTTTTTT. The encoded protein is CASSLGEGNTGELFF.